In its sample, the clone carrying this TCR beta chain was seen a few times. Antigen unknown. Losses at the gene ends were 6 bases for V and 6 bases for J; bases not matched to a gene: 11. Germline V CDR1 and CDR2: DFQATT, SNEGSKA (reference sequence). The CDR3 consists of 15 residues. This specimen belongs to a study of blood T cells in healthy people across ages. A sample-barcoded 5' primer and a J-beta primer mix were used in a second PCR of roughly 6 to 11 cycles. Every sample returned 2.5 million or more CDR3-containing paired-end reads. Using its own MiXCR run on the 5' RACE reads, TCRdb lists one record per CDR3 protein. In the table there are about 1.6 million distinct CDR3 sequences, roughly 30% of which are singletons. Study outcomes and limitations: Donors of long life had a larger count of naive CD4+ cells and greater diversity than aged donors. Naive T cell percentage showed a strong correlation with TCR beta diversity.

The authors isolated at least 7 million PBMCs per sample. The origin of this receptor is a woman aged 25-40 years in good health. The chain recombines TRBV20-1 with TRBJ2-3, with 11 bases lining up with TRBD1. The sample was blood. As DNA, the CDR3 is TGCAGTGCCACTGCCGGACAGGGGGCAGGGGATACGCAGTATTTT. This codes for CSATAGQGAGDTQYF.